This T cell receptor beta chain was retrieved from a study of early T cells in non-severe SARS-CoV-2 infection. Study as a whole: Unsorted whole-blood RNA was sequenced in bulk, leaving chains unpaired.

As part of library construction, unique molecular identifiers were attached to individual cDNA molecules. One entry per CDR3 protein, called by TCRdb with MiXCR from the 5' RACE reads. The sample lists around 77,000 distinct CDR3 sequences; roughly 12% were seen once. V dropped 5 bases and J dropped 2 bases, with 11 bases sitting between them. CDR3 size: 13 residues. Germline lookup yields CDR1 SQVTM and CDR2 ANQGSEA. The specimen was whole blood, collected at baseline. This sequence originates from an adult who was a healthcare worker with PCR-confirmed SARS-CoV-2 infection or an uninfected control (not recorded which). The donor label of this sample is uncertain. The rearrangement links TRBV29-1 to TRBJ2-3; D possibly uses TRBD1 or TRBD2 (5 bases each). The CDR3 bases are TGCAGCGTTTCTACCGGGGCCACAGATACGCAGTATTTT. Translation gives CSVSTGATDTQYF.